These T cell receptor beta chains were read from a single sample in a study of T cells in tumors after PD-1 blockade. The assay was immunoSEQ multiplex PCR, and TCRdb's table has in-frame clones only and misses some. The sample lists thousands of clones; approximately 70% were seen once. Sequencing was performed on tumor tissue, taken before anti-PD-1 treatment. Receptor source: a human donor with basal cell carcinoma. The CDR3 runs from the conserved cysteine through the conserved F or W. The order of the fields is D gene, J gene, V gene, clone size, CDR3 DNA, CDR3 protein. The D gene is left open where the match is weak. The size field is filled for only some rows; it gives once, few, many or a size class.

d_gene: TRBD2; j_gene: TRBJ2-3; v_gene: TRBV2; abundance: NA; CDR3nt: TGTGCCAGCGACGGGGGGCCTAGCGGGGTCCCAGATACGCAGTATTTT; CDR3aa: CASDGGPSGVPDTQYF
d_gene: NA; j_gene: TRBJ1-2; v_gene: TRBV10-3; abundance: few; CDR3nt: TGTGCCATCAGTGAGTCCCTCGGGGATATAGGTGGCTACACCTTC; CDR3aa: CAISESLGDIGGYTF
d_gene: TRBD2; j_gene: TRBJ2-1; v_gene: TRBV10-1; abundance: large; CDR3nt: TGCGCCAGCAGTGATCGCCCGGCGGGGGGGCCAGCTGAGCAGTTCTTC; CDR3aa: CASSDRPAGGPAEQFF
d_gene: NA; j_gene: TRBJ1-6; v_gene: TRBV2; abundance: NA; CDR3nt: TGTGCCAGCAGGCCAGGGTCCGCTTCACCCCTCCACTTT; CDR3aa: CASRPGSASPLHF
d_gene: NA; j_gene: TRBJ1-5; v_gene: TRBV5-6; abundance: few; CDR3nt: TGTGCCAGCAATGGGTACGGCAGCAATCAGCCCCAGCATTTT; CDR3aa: CASNGYGSNQPQHF
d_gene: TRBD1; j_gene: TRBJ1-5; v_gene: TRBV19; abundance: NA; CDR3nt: TGTGCCAGTAGTCTGTGGACAGGGGGGAGCAATCAGCCCCAGCATTTT; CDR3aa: CASSLWTGGSNQPQHF
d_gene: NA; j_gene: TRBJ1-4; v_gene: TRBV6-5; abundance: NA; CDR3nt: TGTGCCAGCAGCCCGACCCAGGGAGGTGAAAAACTGTTTTTT; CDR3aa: CASSPTQGGEKLFF
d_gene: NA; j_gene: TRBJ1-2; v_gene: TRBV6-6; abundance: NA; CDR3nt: TGTGCCAGCAGTCCTGAGGGGATAAACTATGGCTACACCTTC; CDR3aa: CASSPEGINYGYTF
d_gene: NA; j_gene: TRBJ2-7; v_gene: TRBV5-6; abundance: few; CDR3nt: TGTGCCAGCAGCTTGGCCGACGGGAGCGGGCAGTACTTC; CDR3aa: CASSLADGSGQYF
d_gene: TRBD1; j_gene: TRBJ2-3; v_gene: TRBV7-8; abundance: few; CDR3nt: TGTGCCAGCAGCACGACAGGGGCGATCACAGATACGCAGTATTTT; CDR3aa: CASSTTGAITDTQYF
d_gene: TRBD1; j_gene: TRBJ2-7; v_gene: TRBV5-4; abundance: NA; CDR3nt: TGTGCCAGCAGCTTTTGGGACAGGGTCTCCTACGAGCAGTACTTC; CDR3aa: CASSFWDRVSYEQYF
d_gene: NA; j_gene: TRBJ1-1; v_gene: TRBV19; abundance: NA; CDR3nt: TGTGCCAGTAGTATCCAGACAGGGAACACTGAAGCTTTCTTT; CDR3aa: CASSIQTGNTEAFF
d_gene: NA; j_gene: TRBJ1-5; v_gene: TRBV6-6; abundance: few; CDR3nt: TGTGCCAGCAGTTACGCCGGGAATAATCAGCCCCAGCATTTT; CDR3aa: CASSYAGNNQPQHF
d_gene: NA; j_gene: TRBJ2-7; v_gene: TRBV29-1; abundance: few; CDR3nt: TGCAGCGTTGTCAGGGGATTAGTCAACTACGAGCAGTACTTC; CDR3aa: CSVVRGLVNYEQYF
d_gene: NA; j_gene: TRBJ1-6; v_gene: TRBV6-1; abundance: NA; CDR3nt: TGTGCCAGCAGTGACAAGGGGATCGGGGCCCTCCACTTT; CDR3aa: CASSDKGIGALHF
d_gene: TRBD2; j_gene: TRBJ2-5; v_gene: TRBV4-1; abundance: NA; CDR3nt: TGCGCCAGCAGCCAGGGGTCCGGAGCGGGGGAGGAGACCCAGTACTTC; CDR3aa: CASSQGSGAGEETQYF
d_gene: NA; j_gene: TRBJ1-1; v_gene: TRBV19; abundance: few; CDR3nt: TGTGCCAGTAGTACGGTGAACACTGAAGCTTTCTTT; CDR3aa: CASSTVNTEAFF
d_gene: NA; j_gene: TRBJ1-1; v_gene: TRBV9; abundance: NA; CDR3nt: TGTGCCAGCAGCGTTGGCACTTTGAACACTGAAGCTTTCTTT; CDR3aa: CASSVGTLNTEAFF
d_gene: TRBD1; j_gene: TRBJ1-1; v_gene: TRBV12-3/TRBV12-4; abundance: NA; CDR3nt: TGTGCCAGCTGCGGACAGGGGGGACGAGCTTTCTTT; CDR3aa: CASCGQGGRAFF
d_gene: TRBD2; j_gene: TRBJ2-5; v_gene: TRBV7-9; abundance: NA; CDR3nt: TGTGCCAGCAGCCCCTGGGGGGGGACTCAAGAGACCCAGTACTTC; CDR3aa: CASSPWGGTQETQYF
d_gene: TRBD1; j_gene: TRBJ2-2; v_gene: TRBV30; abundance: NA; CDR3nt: TGTGCCTGGAGTAAAAGGGACAGATACACCGGGGAGCTGTTTTTT; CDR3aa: CAWSKRDRYTGELFF
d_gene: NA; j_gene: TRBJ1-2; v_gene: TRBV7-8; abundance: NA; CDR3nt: TGTGCCAGCAGCTTAGTCGTTTTGGGGACCCCTAACTATGGCTACACCTTC; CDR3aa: CASSLVVLGTPNYGYTF
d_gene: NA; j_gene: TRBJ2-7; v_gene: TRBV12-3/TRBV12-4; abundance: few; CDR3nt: TGTGCCAGCAGTTTGGCAGACTCCTACGAGCAGTACTTC; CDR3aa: CASSLADSYEQYF
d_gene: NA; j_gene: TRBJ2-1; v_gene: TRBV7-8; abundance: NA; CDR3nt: TGTGCCAGCAGCTTAGATCAGGGACCCTACAATGAGCAGTTCTTC; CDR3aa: CASSLDQGPYNEQFF
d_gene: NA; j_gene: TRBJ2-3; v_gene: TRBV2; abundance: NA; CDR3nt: TGTGCCAGCAGTGCGGAAAGGGGGGCGGATACGCAGTATTTT; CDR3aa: CASSAERGADTQYF
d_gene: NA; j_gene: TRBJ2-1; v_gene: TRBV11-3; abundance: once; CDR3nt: TGTGCCAGCAGCTTCAGCCGAATCTCGCGGAACACCTACAATGAGCAGTTCTTC; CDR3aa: CASSFSRISRNTYNEQFF
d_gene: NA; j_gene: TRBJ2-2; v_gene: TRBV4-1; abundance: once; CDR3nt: TGCGCCAGCAGCCAAACCGGGGCCTTATCCAGGGAGCTGTTTTTT; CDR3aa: CASSQTGALSRELFF
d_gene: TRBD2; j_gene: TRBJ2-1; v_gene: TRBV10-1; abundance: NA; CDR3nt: TGCGCCAGCGGAGGGACTAGCCCGAATGAGCAGTTCTTC; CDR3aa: CASGGTSPNEQFF
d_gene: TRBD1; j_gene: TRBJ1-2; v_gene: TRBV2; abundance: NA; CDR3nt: TGTGCCAGCAGTGTGCAGGGGGGCAGTGGTGGCTACACCTTC; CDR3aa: CASSVQGGSGGYTF
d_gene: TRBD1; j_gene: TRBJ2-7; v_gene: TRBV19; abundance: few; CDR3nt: TGTGCCAGTAGTATAACCGGGACAGGGGGGAACGAGCAGTACTTC; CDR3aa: CASSITGTGGNEQYF
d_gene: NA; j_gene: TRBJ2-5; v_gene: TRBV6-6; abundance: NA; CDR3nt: TGTGCCAGCAGTCACGACAGCGTTGGGGAGACCCAGTACTTC; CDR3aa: CASSHDSVGETQYF
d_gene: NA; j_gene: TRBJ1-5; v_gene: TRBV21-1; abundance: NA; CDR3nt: TGTGCCAGCAGCGCTTCCGGGGCCGCCCCCCAGCCCCAGCATTTT; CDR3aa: CASSASGAAPQPQHF
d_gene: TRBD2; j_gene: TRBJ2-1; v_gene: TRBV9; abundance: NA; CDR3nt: TGTGCCAGCAGCGTAGTAAGCGGGGGGGCCGGAAATGAGCAGTTCTTC; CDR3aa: CASSVVSGGAGNEQFF
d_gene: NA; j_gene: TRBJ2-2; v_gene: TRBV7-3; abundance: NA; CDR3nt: TGTGCCAGCAGCTCGGGCGGGACACTGAACACCGGGGAGCTGTTTTTT; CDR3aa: CASSSGGTLNTGELFF
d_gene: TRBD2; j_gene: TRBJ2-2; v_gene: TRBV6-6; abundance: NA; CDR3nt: TGTGCCAGCAGTTACATCGGGGGGACGGCCGGGGAGCTGTTTTTT; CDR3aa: CASSYIGGTAGELFF
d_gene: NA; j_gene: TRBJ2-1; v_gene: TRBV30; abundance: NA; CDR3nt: TGTGCCTGGAGTGTACGAGGGGTTAGGACCTACAATGAGCAGTTCTTC; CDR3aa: CAWSVRGVRTYNEQFF
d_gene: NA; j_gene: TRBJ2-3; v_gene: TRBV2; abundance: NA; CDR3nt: TGTGCCAGCAGTGAAGCACTAGATACGCAGTATTTT; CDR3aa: CASSEALDTQYF
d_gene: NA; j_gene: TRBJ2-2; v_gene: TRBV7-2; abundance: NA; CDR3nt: TGTGCCAGCAGCTTACTTGGTGGCACCGGGGAGCTGTTTTTT; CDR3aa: CASSLLGGTGELFF
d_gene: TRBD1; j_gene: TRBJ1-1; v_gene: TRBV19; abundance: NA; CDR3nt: TGTGCCAGTAGTGCGACAGGGGGCTACACTGAAGCTTTCTTT; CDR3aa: CASSATGGYTEAFF
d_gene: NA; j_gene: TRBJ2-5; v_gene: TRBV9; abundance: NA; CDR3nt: TGTGCCAGCAGCGTAGCGGGGTCCCAAGAGACCCAGTACTTC; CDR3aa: CASSVAGSQETQYF
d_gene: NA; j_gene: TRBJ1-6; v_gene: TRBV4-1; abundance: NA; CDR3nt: TGCGCCAGCAGCCAAGGCGGGGCCACAGCGGTTCCCCTCCACTTT; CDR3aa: CASSQGGATAVPLHF
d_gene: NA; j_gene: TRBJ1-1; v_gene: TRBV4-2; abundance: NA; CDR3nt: TGTGCCAGCAGCCAAGACACCAGGGCAGGCTCTGAAGCTTTCTTT; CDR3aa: CASSQDTRAGSEAFF
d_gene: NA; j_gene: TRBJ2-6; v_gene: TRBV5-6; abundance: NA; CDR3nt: TGTGCCAGCAGCTTCCTCGACGGGTTCTCTGGGGCCAACGTCCTGACTTTC; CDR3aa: CASSFLDGFSGANVLTF
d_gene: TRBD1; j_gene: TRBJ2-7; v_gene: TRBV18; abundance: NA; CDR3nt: TGTGCCAGCTCACCGGACAGGGGCACCTACGAGCAGTACTTC; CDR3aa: CASSPDRGTYEQYF
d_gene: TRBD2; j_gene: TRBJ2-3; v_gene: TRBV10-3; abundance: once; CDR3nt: TGTGCCACGGGGACTAGCGGGGGGCATGGAGATACGCAGTATTTT; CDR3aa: CATGTSGGHGDTQYF
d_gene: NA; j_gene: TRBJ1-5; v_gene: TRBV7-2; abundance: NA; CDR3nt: TGTGCCAGCAGCTTAGGATTCAGGGGTAATCAGCCCCAGCATTTT; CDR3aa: CASSLGFRGNQPQHF
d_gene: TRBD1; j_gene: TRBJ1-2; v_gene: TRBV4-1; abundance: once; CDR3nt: TGCGCCAGCAGCCACGTGGGTCGGGGGGAGGGGGCCTATGGCTACACCTTC; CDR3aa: CASSHVGRGEGAYGYTF
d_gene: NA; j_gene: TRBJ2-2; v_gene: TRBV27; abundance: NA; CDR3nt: TGTGCCAGCAGTTTGACTGAAGTCACCGGGGAGCTGTTTTTT; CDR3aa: CASSLTEVTGELFF
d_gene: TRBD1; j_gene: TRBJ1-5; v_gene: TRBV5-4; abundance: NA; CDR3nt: TGTGCCAGCAGATTTGTCCGCACCGGGACAGGGGGCGGTCAGCCCCAGCATTTT; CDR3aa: CASRFVRTGTGGGQPQHF
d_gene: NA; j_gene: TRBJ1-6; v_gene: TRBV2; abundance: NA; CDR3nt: TGTGCCAGCAGGCCGATAGGGGGTTCACCCCTCCACTTT; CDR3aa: CASRPIGGSPLHF